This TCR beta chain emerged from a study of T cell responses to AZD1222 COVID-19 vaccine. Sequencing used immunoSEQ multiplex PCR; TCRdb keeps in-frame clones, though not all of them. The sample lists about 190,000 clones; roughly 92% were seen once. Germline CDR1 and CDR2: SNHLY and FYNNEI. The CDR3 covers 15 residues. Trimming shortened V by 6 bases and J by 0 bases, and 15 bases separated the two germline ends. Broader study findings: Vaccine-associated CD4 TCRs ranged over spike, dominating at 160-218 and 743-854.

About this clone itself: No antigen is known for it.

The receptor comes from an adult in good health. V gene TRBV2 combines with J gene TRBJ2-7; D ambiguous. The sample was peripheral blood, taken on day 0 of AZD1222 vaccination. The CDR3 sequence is CASSPPPDHSYEQYF. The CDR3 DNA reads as TGTGCCAGCAGCCCGCCGCCTGACCACTCCTACGAGCAGTACTTC. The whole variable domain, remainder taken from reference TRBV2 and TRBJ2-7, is EPEVTQTPSHQVTQMGQEVILRCVPISNHLYFYWYRQILGQKVEFLVSFYNNEISEKSEIFDDQFSVERPDGSNFTLKIRSTKLEDSAMYFCASSPPPDHSYEQYFGPGTRLTVT.